This record covers a single T cell receptor beta chain. The sample comes from a study of PD-L1 blockade in urothelial cancer. Using immunoSEQ multiplex PCR, the repertoire was profiled, and TCRdb retains in-frame clones only, with some absent. In the table there are 45,000 to 60,000 clones, roughly 84% of which are singletons. Germline V gene lookup returns CDR1 SGHRS and CDR2 YFSETQ. The junction had 3 bases not matched to a gene; V was cut back by 0 bases and J by 2 bases. This CDR3 contains 17 residues. The receptor comes from a man in his forties or fifties with urothelial cancer. This specimen was PBMCs, taken around atezolizumab (anti-PD-L1) treatment. J is TRBJ2-1 and V is TRBV5-1, with TRBD1 identical over 12 bases. CDR3 DNA sequence: TGCGCCAGCAGCTTGGCCCGGGACAGGGGGCCCTACAATGAGCAGTTCTTC. Translation: CASSLARDRGPYNEQFF. Full variable domain (outside the CDR3, taken from reference TRBV5-1 and TRBJ2-1): KAGVTQTPRYLIKTRGQQVTLSCSPISGHRSVSWYQQTPGQGLQFLFEYFSETQRNKGNFPGRFSGRQFSNSRSEMNVSTLELGDSALYLCASSLARDRGPYNEQFFGPGTRLTVL.